The next 3 T cell receptor beta chains were all read from a single sample in a study of immune evolution from preneoplasia to lung adenocarcinoma. Sequencing was performed with immunoSEQ multiplex PCR; in TCRdb, only in-frame clones are kept and a portion is missing. Of some 5,500 clones detected, roughly 80% appear once; the ten largest clones hold 3.5% to 4%. Sequencing was performed on FFPE adjacent normal lung tissue. All receptors derive from a person aged 70 to 80 with lung adenocarcinoma.

V gene TRBV28 combines with J gene TRBJ1-1, with TRBD1 matching over 7 bases. With V trimmed by 6 bases and J by 4 bases, 8 bases remained unmatched. CDR1 is MDHEN and CDR2 is SYDVKM in the germline V gene. The CDR3 extends over 14 amino acids. CDR3 protein: CASSQAGGSTEAFF. The DNA of the CDR3 is TGTGCCAGCAGCCAAGCAGGGGGGAGCACTGAAGCTTTCTTT.

The rearrangement links TRBV6-5 to TRBJ2-2; D not certain. V gave up 2 bases and J gave up 6 bases, with 7 bases separating them. This CDR3 has 13 amino acids. From germline, CDR1 is MNHEY and CDR2 SVGAGI. The CDR3: CASSYNVAGELFF. In nucleotides, the CDR3 is TGTGCCAGCAGTTACAATGTCGCCGGGGAGCTGTTTTTT.

This chain connects TRBV15 to TRBJ1-3; D call uncertain. Looked up from germline, CDR1 is LNHNV and CDR2 is YYDKDF (reference sequence). Trimming pared 8 bases from V and 5 bases from J, leaving 10 bases between. The CDR3 contains 12 residues. In nucleotides, the CDR3 is TGTGCCACCGAATTTGTCCGAAACACCATATATTTT. Translated, it gives CATEFVRNTIYF. The full variable domain, with the rest looked up from reference TRBV15 and TRBJ1-3, is DAMVIQNPRYQVTQFGKPVTLSCSQTLNHNVMYWYQQKSSQAPKLLFHYYDKDFNNEADTPDNFQSRRPNTSFCFLDIRSPGLGDTAMYLCATEFVRNTIYFGEGSWLTVV.